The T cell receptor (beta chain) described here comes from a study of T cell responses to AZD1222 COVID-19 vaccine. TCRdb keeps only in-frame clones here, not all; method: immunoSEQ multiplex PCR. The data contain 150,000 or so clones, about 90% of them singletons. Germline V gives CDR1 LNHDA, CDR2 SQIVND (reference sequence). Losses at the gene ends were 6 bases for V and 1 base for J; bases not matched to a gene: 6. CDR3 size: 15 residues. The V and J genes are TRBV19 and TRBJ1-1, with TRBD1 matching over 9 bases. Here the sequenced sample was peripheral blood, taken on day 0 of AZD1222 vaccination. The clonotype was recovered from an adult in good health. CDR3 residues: CASRWTGEGNTEAFF. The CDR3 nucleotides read TGTGCCAGTAGATGGACAGGGGAAGGGAACACTGAAGCTTTCTTT.